The rows below give T cell receptor beta chains drawn from one sample of a study of regulatory T cells in long-lasting Graves disease. A single record per CDR3 protein comes from TCRdb applying MiXCR to the multiplex PCR reads. The data contain roughly 500,000 distinct CDR3 sequences, more than 20% of them seen just once; the ten biggest clones take up approximately 7.8%. Source: peripheral blood mononuclear cells (PBMCs), taken when the disease was refractory, from a patient treated with antithyroid drugs. The receptors stem from a female donor with Graves disease. The CDR3 runs from the conserved cysteine through the conserved F or W. A D gene is named only where the DNA matches it firmly. Rows give clone size only sometimes, using once, few, many, or a class for an expanded clone.

J,size,V,length,D,CDR3,DNA
TRBJ1-1,-,TRBV11-1,13,-,CASSQAGDRGVFF,TGTGCCAGCAGCCAGGCAGGGGATCGGGGAGTTTTCTTT
TRBJ2-1,-,TRBV11-2,16,TRBD2,CASSLGAGAWRNEQFF,TGTGCCAGCAGCTTAGGGGCGGGAGCATGGCGGAATGAGCAGTTCTTC
TRBJ2-5,-,TRBV29-1,13,TRBD1,CSAETGVDETQYF,TGCAGCGCCGAAACAGGGGTGGACGAGACCCAGTACTTC
TRBJ1-1,few,TRBV28,16,-,CASSSPPPGEESEAFF,TGTGCCAGCAGTTCACCCCCCCCAGGGGAAGAGTCTGAAGCTTTCTTT
TRBJ1-5,few,TRBV20-1,13,TRBD1,CSARGQGVQPQHF,TGCAGTGCTAGGGGACAGGGGGTTCAGCCCCAGCATTTT
TRBJ2-1,-,TRBV2,14,-,CASRISARYNEQFF,TGTGCCAGCAGAATTAGCGCAAGATACAATGAGCAGTTCTTC
TRBJ2-7,few,TRBV4-3,15,TRBD2,CASSPVHGGVHEQYF,TGCGCCAGCAGCCCCGTCCATGGGGGGGTCCACGAGCAGTACTTC
TRBJ1-5,many,TRBV28,15,TRBD1,CASSSRDSSNQPQHF,TGTGCCAGCAGTTCCCGGGACAGTTCGAATCAGCCCCAGCATTTT
TRBJ2-5,many,TRBV7-8,16,TRBD1,CASSQNGQGAQETQYF,TGTGCCAGCAGCCAAAACGGACAGGGGGCACAAGAGACCCAGTACTTC
TRBJ2-4,few,TRBV6-1,16,-,CASSRGTPQIKNIQYF,TGTGCCAGCAGCCGGGGGACGCCGCAAATAAAAAACATTCAGTACTTC
TRBJ1-6,-,TRBV15,13,-,CATSRGTYSPLHF,TGTGCCACCAGCAGGGGGACTTATTCACCCCTCCACTTT
TRBJ2-5,many,TRBV24-1,14,-,CATSGAGLQETQYF,TGTGCCACCAGTGGGGCGGGCCTACAAGAGACCCAGTACTTC
TRBJ1-5,many,TRBV12-3/TRBV12-4,15,TRBD1,CASSVGTAQGQPQHF,TGTGCCAGCAGCGTAGGGACAGCACAGGGGCAGCCCCAGCATTTT
TRBJ2-7,many,TRBV28,15,-,CASSPRGAGLGEQYF,TGTGCCAGCAGCCCCCGGGGAGCGGGTTTAGGCGAGCAGTACTTC
TRBJ2-7,-,TRBV20-1,14,TRBD1,CSARAGTGPYEQYF,TGCAGTGCTAGAGCCGGGACAGGGCCCTACGAGCAGTACTTC
TRBJ1-5,many,TRBV12-3/TRBV12-4,13,-,CASSLYDNQPQHF,TGTGCCAGCAGTTTGTATGACAATCAGCCCCAGCATTTT
TRBJ2-7,medium-sized,TRBV28,15,TRBD1,CASSYRDRGSYEQYF,TGTGCCAGCAGCTACCGGGACAGGGGTTCCTACGAGCAGTACTTC
TRBJ2-7,-,TRBV6-2/TRBV6-3,13,TRBD1,CASRQGASYEQYF,TGTGCCAGCAGACAGGGGGCGTCCTACGAGCAGTACTTC